A single sample is the source of the 8 T cell receptor beta chains below, sequenced in a study of blood T cell repertoires in COVID-19. Method: immunoSEQ multiplex PCR; TCRdb's copy keeps in-frame clones and lacks some. The sample yields some 270,000 clones, around 92% seen once. The specimen sequenced was PBMCs or T cells enriched from blood (not recorded which). The receptors stem from a woman aged 55 to 70 who had recovered from COVID-19.

The chain employs TRBV11-2 and TRBJ1-5, with 7 bases that match TRBD1. Germline-derived CDR1 and CDR2 are SGHAT and FQNNGV. The CDR3 contains 15 residues. Trimming removed 5 bases from V and 6 bases from J; junction bases left unmatched: 10. CDR3 sequence (DNA): TGTGCCAGCAGCGCCTCGGACAGGACTGGTCAGCCCCAGCATTTT. The encoded protein is CASSASDRTGQPQHF.

The chain carries TRBV24-1 and TRBJ2-1; 9 nucleotides align to TRBD2. Germline trimming cut 4 bases from V and 4 bases from J; bases unmatched to any gene: 7. Germline loops: CDR1 KGHDR, CDR2 SFDVKD. The CDR3 has 16 amino acids. The CDR3 loop is CATSDLAGAVYNEQFF. Written as DNA, the CDR3 is TGTGCCACCAGTGACTTAGCGGGAGCAGTGTACAATGAGCAGTTCTTC.

This chain uses TRBV10-3 with TRBJ1-2, with 8 nucleotides matching TRBD1. J was trimmed by 6 bases and V by 10 bases; bases with no gene match: 10. The germline V gene encodes CDR1 ENHRY and CDR2 SYGVKD. The CDR3 has 13 residues. This CDR3 reads CATLADRENGYTF. CDR3 DNA: TGTGCCACCTTAGCGGACAGGGAGAATGGCTACACCTTC.

This sequence joins TRBV18 and TRBJ1-5; 7 nucleotides agree with TRBD1. The CDR3 loop spans 14 amino acids. V shed 5 bases and J 6 bases; nucleotides not matched to a gene: 7. From germline, CDR1 is KGHSH and CDR2 LQKENI. CDR3 amino acids: CASSGTAATQPQHF. DNA for the CDR3: TGTGCCAGCTCAGGGACAGCCGCCACTCAGCCCCAGCATTTT.

This sequence joins TRBV2 and TRBJ1-5, with D possibly TRBD1 on 5 matching bases. CDR1 is SNHLY, CDR2 FYNNEI, per germline. Trimming stripped 6 bases from V and 3 bases from J, with 12 bases between. The CDR3 runs 14 residues. CDR3 loop: CASRVGAPNQPQHF. Here the CDR3 DNA reads TGTGCCAGCAGGGTAGGGGCCCCCAATCAGCCCCAGCATTTT.

This clone has only a few counts. The rearrangement links TRBV7-3 to TRBJ2-1, with 7 bases lining up with TRBD2. CDR1 is SGHTA and CDR2 is FQGTGA in the germline V gene. With 5 bases clipped from V and 5 bases from J, the junction kept 3 bases outside the gene matches. CDR3 length equals 13 residues. For the CDR3, the DNA is TGTGCCAGCAGCCCCGGGACTAACAATGAGCAGTTCTTC. Translating it yields CASSPGTNNEQFF.

This clone came up once. The CDR3 bases are TGTGCCAGTAGGGGACTCAACCAAGAGACCCAGTACTTC. Translated: CASRGLNQETQYF. This rearrangement joins TRBV19 to TRBJ2-5, with D maybe TRBD2 (6 bases). The CDR3 totals 13 residues. V dropped 6 bases and J dropped 0 bases, with 8 bases sitting between them. In germline, CDR1 is LNHDA, CDR2 SQIVND (reference sequence).

CDR3: CASSSGGAGNEQFF. The DNA for the CDR3 is TGTGCCAGTAGTAGCGGGGGGGCAGGGAATGAGCAGTTCTTC. The chain employs TRBV19 and TRBJ2-1; 9 bases agree with TRBD2. The CDR3 length is 14 residues. V was pared by 4 bases and J by 7 bases, with 5 bases of the junction left unmatched. Looked up from germline, CDR1 is LNHDA and CDR2 is SQIVND (reference sequence).